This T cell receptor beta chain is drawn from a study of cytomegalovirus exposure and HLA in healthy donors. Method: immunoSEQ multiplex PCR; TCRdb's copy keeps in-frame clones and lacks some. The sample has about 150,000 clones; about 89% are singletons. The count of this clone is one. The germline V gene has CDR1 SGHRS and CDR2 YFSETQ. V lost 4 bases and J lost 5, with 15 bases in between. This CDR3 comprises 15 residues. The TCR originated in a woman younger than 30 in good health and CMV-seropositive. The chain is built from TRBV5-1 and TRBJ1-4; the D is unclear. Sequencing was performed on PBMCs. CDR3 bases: TGCGCCAGCAGCAATACCGGGTCCTTGAATGAAAAACTGTTTTTT. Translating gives CASSNTGSLNEKLFF.